These T cell receptor beta chains were read from a single sample in a study of Ad26.COV2.S vaccination and SARS-CoV-2 variants. TCRdb's copy holds only in-frame clones and misses some; the assay was immunoSEQ multiplex PCR. The data show fewer than 900,000 clones, around 90% seen once. The input for sequencing was peripheral blood, taken in a trial of Ad26.COV2.S vaccine versus placebo. All receptors derive from a person aged 18 to 65 who received the Ad26.COV2.S COVID-19 vaccine or a placebo. CDR3s include the opening cysteine and the closing phenylalanine or tryptophan. A D gene is named only where the DNA matches it firmly. Clone size is stated in some rows and not others, as once, few, many or a class when expanded.

V,D,J,size,CDR3,DNA
TRBV18,NA,TRBJ1-2,NA,CASSPQTGDTNYGYTF,TGTGCCAGCTCACCCCAAACAGGAGACACTAACTATGGCTACACCTTC
TRBV18,TRBD1,TRBJ1-1,once,CASSRQGWGTEAFF,TGTGCCAGCTCACGACAGGGTTGGGGGACTGAAGCTTTCTTT
TRBV7-2,NA,TRBJ2-1,NA,CASSSQTGLSSYNEQFF,TGTGCCAGCAGCTCCCAGACAGGACTAAGCTCCTACAATGAGCAGTTCTTC
TRBV18,NA,TRBJ1-1,NA,CASSPWKGGGFTEAFF,TGTGCCAGCTCACCTTGGAAAGGGGGAGGGTTTACTGAAGCTTTCTTT
TRBV10-3,NA,TRBJ2-3,NA,CAIRWELGDTQYF,TGTGCCATCAGGTGGGAACTTGGGGATACGCAGTATTTT
TRBV6-2/TRBV6-3,TRBD1,TRBJ2-7,NA,CASSWDRGTYEQYF,TGTGCCAGCAGTTGGGACAGGGGGACCTACGAGCAGTACTTC
TRBV10-3,NA,TRBJ1-1,NA,CAINPGANTEAFF,TGTGCCATCAATCCAGGGGCGAACACTGAAGCTTTCTTT
TRBV7-9,TRBD2,TRBJ2-5,once,CASSLKGPSGRAETQYF,TGTGCCAGCAGCTTAAAAGGCCCTAGCGGGAGGGCGGAGACCCAGTACTTC
TRBV20-1,NA,TRBJ1-2,NA,CSAREAAGYTF,TGCAGTGCTAGGGAGGCGGCTGGCTACACCTTC
TRBV5-1,TRBD2,TRBJ2-5,NA,CASSLAPASGGGGQETQYF,TGCGCCAGCAGCTTGGCCCCCGCTAGCGGGGGGGGAGGCCAAGAGACCCAGTACTTC
TRBV5-1,TRBD1,TRBJ2-6,NA,CASSLEGALGANVLTF,TGCGCCAGCAGCTTGGAGGGGGCGCTTGGGGCCAACGTCCTGACTTTC
TRBV30,NA,TRBJ1-4,NA,CAWARSTNEKLFF,TGTGCCTGGGCAAGATCAACTAATGAAAAACTGTTTTTT
TRBV4-1,TRBD1,TRBJ1-6,NA,CASSQNRGTRAPLHF,TGCGCCAGCAGCCAAAACAGGGGGACTCGGGCACCCCTCCACTTT
TRBV2,NA,TRBJ1-5,NA,CASSEQGRNQPQHF,TGTGCCAGCAGTGAGCAGGGGCGAAATCAGCCCCAGCATTTT
TRBV15,NA,TRBJ1-2,NA,CATSRDPGRDGYTF,TGTGCCACCAGCAGAGATCCGGGGCGGGACGGCTACACCTTC
TRBV7-9,NA,TRBJ1-1,NA,CASSFTNTEAFF,TGTGCCAGCAGTTTCACGAACACTGAAGCTTTCTTT
TRBV6-1,TRBD1,TRBJ2-4,NA,CASSDWDSGGAKNIQYF,TGTGCCAGCAGTGACTGGGACAGCGGAGGAGCCAAAAACATTCAGTACTTC
TRBV30,NA,TRBJ1-4,once,CAWSSGTAIEKLFF,TGTGCCTGGAGTTCCGGGACGGCGATTGAAAAACTGTTTTTT
TRBV10-3,TRBD1,TRBJ1-1,NA,CAIIGTGGTEAFF,TGTGCCATCATAGGGACAGGGGGCACTGAAGCTTTCTTT
TRBV7-9,NA,TRBJ1-2,NA,CASSLSPGGLQRANYGYTF,TGTGCCAGCAGCTTATCCCCGGGGGGCCTCCAGAGAGCTAACTATGGCTACACCTTC
TRBV5-4,TRBD2,TRBJ2-7,once,CASSLELADYEQYF,TGTGCCAGCAGCTTGGAGCTAGCGGACTACGAGCAGTACTTC
TRBV11-2,TRBD2,TRBJ2-3,once,CASSKLADTQYF,TGTGCCAGCAGCAAACTAGCGGATACGCAGTATTTT